This TCR beta chain was retrieved from a study of STAT3 mutations in large granular lymphocyte leukemia. For the study at large: Roughly half the longitudinally sequenced T-LGLL patients had canonical STAT3 mutations.

Study observations and caveats: Variable sampling intervals and differing treatment regimens complicated linking therapy response to TCR clonal burden changes. All newly emerging clones after therapy were STAT3 wild type. Clonal expansion was inferred from samples taken at other timepoints. Every T-LGLL patient had at least one immunodominant TCRbeta clonotype.

As regards this clone: The target antigen is unknown.

Generated by immunoSEQ multiplex PCR, the TCRdb table keeps only in-frame clones and is missing some. The data contain around 6,600 clones, roughly 36% of them singletons. The material sequenced was peripheral blood mononuclear cells. The receptor's source is a woman aged 40 to 50 with T-cell large granular lymphocyte leukemia. Some clones in this sample may be carry-over from other donors' samples.

The DNA of the CDR3 is TGTGCCAGCAGCCCCACAGTCGCGAACACCGGGGAGCTGTTTTTT. Residues: CASSPTVANTGELFF. The chain is built from TRBV9 and TRBJ2-2; D call uncertain. V lost 4 bases and J 0 bases, leaving 10 bases between the germline ends. This CDR3 has 15 amino acids. Germline V CDR1 and CDR2: SGDLS, YYNGEE.